One sample yielded the 11 T cell receptor beta chains listed below, sequenced in a study of CD8 T cells in Susac syndrome (dated by TCRdb to the late 2010s). Library preparation was by the immunoSEQ multiplex PCR assay. RNA was extracted with the RNeasy kit and 0.5 to 1 ug was reverse transcribed using random hexamers. The public reads were quality trimmed at Q25 with fastp and then assembled into clones with MiXCR by TCRdb, keeping productive beta chains. CDR3 protein sequences are deduplicated, and each keeps its most common genes and DNA. Recorded for this sample are about 250,000 distinct CDR3 sequences; approximately 92% of them occurred a single time. The biggest ten clones account for 0.055% to 0.075% of the sample. Sequencing was carried out using CD4+ T cells from PBMCs. The receptors come from a human donor with multiple sclerosis.

The chain carries TRBV4-2 and TRBJ1-2; D unclear. This CDR3 is built from 16 residues. Trimming removed 0 bases at V and 3 bases at J, with 14 bases between. Germline values: CDR1 LGHNA, CDR2 YNFKEQ. The chain's CDR3 is CASSQDRNARDYGYTF. CDR3 nucleotide sequence: TGTGCCAGCAGCCAAGATCGTAACGCTCGTGACTATGGCTACACCTTC.

This clonotype was detected only a few times. The chain links TRBV6-2 or TRBV6-3 to TRBJ2-3; 12 nucleotides line up with TRBD2. Germline lookup yields CDR1 MNHEY and CDR2 SVGEGT. The CDR3 is 16 residues long. The V segment lost 5 bases and the J segment 3 bases; nucleotides outside the gene matches: 6. The CDR3: CASSLETSGSTDTQYF. DNA for the CDR3: TGTGCCAGCAGTCTCGAGACTAGCGGGAGTACAGATACGCAGTATTTT.

The chain is built from TRBV5-6 and TRBJ1-6; D unclear. The CDR3 length is 14 residues. V was trimmed by 4 bases and J by 6 bases, leaving 11 bases between them. In germline, CDR1 is SGHDT, CDR2 YYEEEE. This CDR3 reads CASSLGRVNSPLHF. In DNA form, the CDR3 reads TGTGCCAGCAGCCTAGGGCGGGTTAATTCACCCCTCCACTTT.

The DNA of the CDR3 is TGTGCCAGCCAAATCAAGGACAGGGGCGATCAGCCCCAGCATTTT. Translated, it gives CASQIKDRGDQPQHF. The chain has TRBV28 and TRBJ1-5; TRBD1 matches 9 bases. Germline loops: CDR1 MDHEN, CDR2 SYDVKM. J was trimmed by 5 bases and V by 8 bases; bases with no gene match: 10. The CDR3 spans 15 residues.

This clonotype has just a few counts. CDR3 DNA: TGTGCCAACAGTCCGGGCTCCTACGAGCAGTACTTC. The encoded protein is CANSPGSYEQYF. J is TRBJ2-7 and V is TRBV7-2, with no clear D. Germline values: CDR1 SGHTA, CDR2 FQGNSA. Trimming cost V 10 bases and J 0 bases, with 10 bases left between them. The CDR3 has 12 amino acids. Complete variable domain (other parts from reference TRBV7-2 and TRBJ2-7): GAGVSQSPSNKVTEKGKDVELRCDPISGHTALYWYRQSLGQGLEFLIYFQGNSAPDKSGLPSDRFSAERTGGSVSTLTIQRTQQEDSAVYLCANSPGSYEQYFGPGTRLTVT.

This chain links TRBV12-3 or TRBV12-4 with TRBJ2-2; D is unresolved. CDR3 length: 13 residues. V was trimmed by 3 bases and J by 6 bases, leaving 8 bases between them. Here the CDR3 DNA reads TGTGCCAGCAGTTTCGGACCGCCCGGGGAGCTGTTTTTT. This sequence encodes CASSFGPPGELFF.

The chain carries TRBV20-1 and TRBJ2-3; D is ambiguous. V was pared by 6 bases and J by 6 bases, with 10 bases between. Germline V CDR1 and CDR2: DFQATT, SNEGSKA (reference sequence). This CDR3 has 11 residues. CDR3 protein: CSARGWDTQYF. CDR3 DNA: TGCAGTGCCCGAGGCTGGGATACGCAGTATTTT.

The chain carries TRBV12-3 or TRBV12-4 and TRBJ2-1, with D possibly being TRBD1 (5 bases). Trimming left V 6 bases short and J 8 bases short, with 20 bases between. The CDR3 contains 15 residues. CDR3 DNA: TGTGCCAGCAGGTCTCGGGCAGGGTTGTCGGATGAGCAGTTCTTC. Its translation: CASRSRAGLSDEQFF.

The gene calls are TRBV5-1 and TRBJ2-1; 9 bases are a match to TRBD1. CDR1 is SGHRS, CDR2 YFSETQ, per germline. Losses at the gene ends were 5 bases for V and 10 bases for J; bases not matched to a gene: 10. The CDR3 runs to 14 residues. CDR3 sequence reads: CASRLRTGVDEQFF. In DNA, the CDR3 is TGCGCCAGCAGACTCAGGACAGGGGTGGACGAGCAGTTCTTC.

The rearrangement uses TRBV20-1 and TRBJ2-3, with D unresolved. Germline CDR1 is DFQATT and CDR2 is SNEGSKA (reference sequence). Trimming removed 5 bases from V and 4 bases from J, with 13 bases in between. CDR3 length: 13 residues. The CDR3 DNA sequence: TGCAGTGCTGTATCGGCCGCCGCAGATACGCAGTATTTT. It yields the protein CSAVSAAADTQYF.

This clonotype was observed a few times. This chain links TRBV29-1 with TRBJ1-1; 7 positions agree with TRBD1. CDR3 length equals 12 residues. CDR1 and CDR2 from the germline V gene are SQVTM and ANQGSEA. The V segment lost 7 bases and the J segment 2 bases; nucleotides outside the gene matches: 4. In DNA form, the CDR3 reads TGCAGCGGGGGACAGCAAAACACTGAAGCTTTCTTT. It translates to CSGGQQNTEAFF.